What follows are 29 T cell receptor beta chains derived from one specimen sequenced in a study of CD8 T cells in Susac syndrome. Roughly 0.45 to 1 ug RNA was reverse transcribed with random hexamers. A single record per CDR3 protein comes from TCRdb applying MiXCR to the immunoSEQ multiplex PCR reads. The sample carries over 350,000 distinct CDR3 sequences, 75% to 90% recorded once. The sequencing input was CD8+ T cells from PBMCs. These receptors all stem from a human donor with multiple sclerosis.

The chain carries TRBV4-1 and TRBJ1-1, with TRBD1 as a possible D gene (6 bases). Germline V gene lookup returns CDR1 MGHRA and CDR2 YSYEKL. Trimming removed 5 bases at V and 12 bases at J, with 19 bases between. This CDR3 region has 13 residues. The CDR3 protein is CASSKLDSLISFF. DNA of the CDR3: TGCGCCAGCAGCAAACTGGACAGCTTGATCTCTTTCTTT.

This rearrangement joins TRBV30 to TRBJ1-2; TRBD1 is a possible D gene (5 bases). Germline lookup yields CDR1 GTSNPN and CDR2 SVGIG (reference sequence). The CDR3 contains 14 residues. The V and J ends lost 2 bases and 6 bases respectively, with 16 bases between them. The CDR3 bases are TGTGCCTGGAGTCCGGGACCCTCGCAGGATGGCTACACCTTC. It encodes CAWSPGPSQDGYTF.

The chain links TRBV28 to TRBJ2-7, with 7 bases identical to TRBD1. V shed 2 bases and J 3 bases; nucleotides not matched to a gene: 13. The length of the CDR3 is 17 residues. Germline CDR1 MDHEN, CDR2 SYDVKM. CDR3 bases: TGTGCCAGCAGTTTACAGATCCAACGACAGGGAAACTACGAGCAGTACTTC. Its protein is CASSLQIQRQGNYEQYF. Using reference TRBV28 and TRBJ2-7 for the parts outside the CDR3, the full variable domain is DVKVTQSSRYLVKRTGEKVFLECVQDMDHENMFWYRQDPGLGLRLIYFSYDVKMKEKGDIPEGYSVSREKKERFSLILESASTNQTSMYLCASSLQIQRQGNYEQYFGPGTRLTVT.

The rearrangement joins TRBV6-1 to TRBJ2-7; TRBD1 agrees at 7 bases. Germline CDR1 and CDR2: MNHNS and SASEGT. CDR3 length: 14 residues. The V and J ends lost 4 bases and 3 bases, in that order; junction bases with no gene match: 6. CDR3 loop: CASSVYRGSYEQYF. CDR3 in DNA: TGTGCCAGCAGTGTCTACAGGGGTAGCTACGAGCAGTACTTC.

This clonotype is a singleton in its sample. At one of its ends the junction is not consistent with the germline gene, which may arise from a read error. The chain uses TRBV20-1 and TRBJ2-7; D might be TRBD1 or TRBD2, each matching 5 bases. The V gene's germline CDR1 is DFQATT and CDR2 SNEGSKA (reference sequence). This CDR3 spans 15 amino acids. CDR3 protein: CSARDGTLGTYGQYF. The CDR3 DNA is TGCAGTGCTAGAGATGGAACGTTAGGGACCTACGGGCAGTACTTC.

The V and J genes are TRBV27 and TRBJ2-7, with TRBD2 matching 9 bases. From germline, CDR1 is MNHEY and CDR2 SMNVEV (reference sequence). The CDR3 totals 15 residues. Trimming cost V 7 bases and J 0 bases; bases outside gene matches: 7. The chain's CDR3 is CASTSSGVASYEQYF. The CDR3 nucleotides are TGTGCCAGCACCTCTAGCGGGGTAGCCTCCTACGAGCAGTACTTC.

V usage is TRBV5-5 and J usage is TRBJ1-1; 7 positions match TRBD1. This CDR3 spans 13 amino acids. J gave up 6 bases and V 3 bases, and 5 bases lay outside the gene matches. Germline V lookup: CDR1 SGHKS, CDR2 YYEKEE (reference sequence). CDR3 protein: CASSSGQDPEAFF. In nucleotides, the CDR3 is TGTGCCAGCAGCTCCGGACAGGACCCTGAAGCTTTCTTT. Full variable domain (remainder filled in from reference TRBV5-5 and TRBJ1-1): DAGVTQSPTHLIKTRGQQVTLRCSPISGHKSVSWYQQVLGQGPQFIFQYYEKEERGRGNFPDRFSARQFPNYSSELNVNALLLGDSALYLCASSSGQDPEAFFGQGTRLTVV.

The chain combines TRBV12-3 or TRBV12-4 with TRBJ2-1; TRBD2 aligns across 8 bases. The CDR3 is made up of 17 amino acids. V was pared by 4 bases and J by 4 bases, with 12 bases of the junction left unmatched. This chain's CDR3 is CASSSPLGRGGYNEQFF. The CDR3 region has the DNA TGTGCCAGCAGTTCGCCCCTGGGACGCGGGGGGTACAATGAGCAGTTCTTC.

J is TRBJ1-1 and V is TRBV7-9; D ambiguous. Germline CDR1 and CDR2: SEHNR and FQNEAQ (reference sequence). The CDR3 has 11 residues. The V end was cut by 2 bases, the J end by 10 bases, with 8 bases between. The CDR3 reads CASSLSGGAFF. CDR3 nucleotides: TGTGCCAGCAGCTTATCAGGAGGAGCTTTCTTT.

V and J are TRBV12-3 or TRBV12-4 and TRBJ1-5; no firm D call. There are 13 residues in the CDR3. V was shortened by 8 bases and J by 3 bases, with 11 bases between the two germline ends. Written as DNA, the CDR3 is TGTGCCAGCGGTGCGGGAGACAATCAGCCCCAGCATTTT. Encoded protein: CASGAGDNQPQHF.

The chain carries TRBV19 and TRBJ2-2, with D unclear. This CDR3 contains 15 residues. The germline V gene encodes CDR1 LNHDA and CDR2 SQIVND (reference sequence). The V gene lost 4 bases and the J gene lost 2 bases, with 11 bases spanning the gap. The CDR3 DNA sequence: TGTGCCAGTAGTACCGCCGGGTCAAACACCGGGGAGCTGTTTTTT. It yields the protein CASSTAGSNTGELFF.

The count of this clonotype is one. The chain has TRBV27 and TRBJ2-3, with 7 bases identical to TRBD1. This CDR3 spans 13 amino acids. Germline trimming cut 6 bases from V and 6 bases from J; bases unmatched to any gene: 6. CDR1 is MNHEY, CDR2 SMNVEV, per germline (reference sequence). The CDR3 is CASSLNRGDTQYF. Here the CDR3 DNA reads TGTGCCAGCAGCCTTAACAGGGGCGATACGCAGTATTTT.

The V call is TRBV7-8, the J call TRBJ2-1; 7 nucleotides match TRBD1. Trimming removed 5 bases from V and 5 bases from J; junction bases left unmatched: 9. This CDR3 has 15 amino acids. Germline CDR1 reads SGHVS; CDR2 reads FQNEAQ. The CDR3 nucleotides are TGTGCCAGCAGCGTTCACAGGGGACCCAACAATGAGCAGTTCTTC. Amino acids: CASSVHRGPNNEQFF. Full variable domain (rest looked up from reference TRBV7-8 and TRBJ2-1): GAGVSQSPRYKVAKRGQDVALRCDPISGHVSLFWYQQALGQGPEFLTYFQNEAQLDKSGLPSDRFFAERPEGSVSTLKIQRTQQEDSAVYLCASSVHRGPNNEQFFGPGTRLTVL.

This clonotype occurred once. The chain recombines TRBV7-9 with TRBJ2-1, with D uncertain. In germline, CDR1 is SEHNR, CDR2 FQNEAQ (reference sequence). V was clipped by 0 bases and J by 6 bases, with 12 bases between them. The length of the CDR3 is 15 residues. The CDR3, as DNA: TGTGCCAGCAGCTTAGCGCAGGATTGGCCCAATGAGCAGTTCTTC. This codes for CASSLAQDWPNEQFF.

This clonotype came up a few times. This CDR3 reads CATSSTATGELFF. Written as DNA, the CDR3 is TGTGCCACCAGCAGCACCGCCACCGGGGAGCTGTTTTTT. The chain joins TRBV15 to TRBJ2-2; D is ambiguous. The CDR3 covers 13 residues. Germline-derived CDR1 and CDR2 are LNHNV and YYDKDF (reference sequence). With 3 bases removed from V and 4 bases from J, the gap between germline ends came to 6 bases.

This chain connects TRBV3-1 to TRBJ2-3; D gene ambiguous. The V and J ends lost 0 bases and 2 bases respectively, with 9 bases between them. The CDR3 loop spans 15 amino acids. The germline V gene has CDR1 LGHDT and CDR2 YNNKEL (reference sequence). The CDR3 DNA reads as TGTGCCAGCAGCCAAGATGGCCAGGTCACAGATACGCAGTATTTT. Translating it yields CASSQDGQVTDTQYF.

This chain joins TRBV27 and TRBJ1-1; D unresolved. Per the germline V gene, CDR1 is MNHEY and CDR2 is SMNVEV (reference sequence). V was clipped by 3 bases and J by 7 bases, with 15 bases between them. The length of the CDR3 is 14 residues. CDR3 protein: CASSFRQGSLEAFF. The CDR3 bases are TGTGCCAGCAGTTTTCGGCAAGGTTCCCTTGAAGCTTTCTTT.

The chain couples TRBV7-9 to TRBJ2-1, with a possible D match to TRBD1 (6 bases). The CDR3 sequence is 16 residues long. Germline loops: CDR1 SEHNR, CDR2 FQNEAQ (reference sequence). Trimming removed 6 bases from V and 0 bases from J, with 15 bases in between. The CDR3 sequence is CASSPTGQPSYNEQFF. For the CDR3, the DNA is TGTGCCAGCAGTCCTACTGGACAGCCCTCCTACAATGAGCAGTTCTTC.

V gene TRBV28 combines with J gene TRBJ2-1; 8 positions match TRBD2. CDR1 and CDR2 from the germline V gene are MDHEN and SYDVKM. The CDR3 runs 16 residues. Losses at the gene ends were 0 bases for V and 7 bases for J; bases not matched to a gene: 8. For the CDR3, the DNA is TGTGCCAGCAGTTTATGGGGGACCGGGACTAGAAATGAGCAGTTCTTC. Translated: CASSLWGTGTRNEQFF.

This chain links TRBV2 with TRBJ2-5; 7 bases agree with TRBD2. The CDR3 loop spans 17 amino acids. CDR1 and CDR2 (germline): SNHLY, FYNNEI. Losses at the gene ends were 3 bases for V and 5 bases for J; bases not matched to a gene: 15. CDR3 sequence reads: CASSDSGSRQGEETQYF. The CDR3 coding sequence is TGTGCCAGCAGTGATAGCGGGTCCCGGCAGGGAGAGGAGACCCAGTACTTC.

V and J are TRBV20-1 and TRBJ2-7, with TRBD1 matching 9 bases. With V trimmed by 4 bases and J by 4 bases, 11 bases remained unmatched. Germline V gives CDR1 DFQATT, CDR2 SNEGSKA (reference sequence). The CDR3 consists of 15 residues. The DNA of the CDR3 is TGCAGTGCTACGTCGGGGGACAGGGAAATTTACGAGCAGTACTTC. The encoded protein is CSATSGDREIYEQYF.

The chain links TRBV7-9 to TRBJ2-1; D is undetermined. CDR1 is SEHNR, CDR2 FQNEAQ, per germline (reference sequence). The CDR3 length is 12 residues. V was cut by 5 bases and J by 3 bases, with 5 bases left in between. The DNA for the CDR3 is TGTGCCAGCAGCCCTTTCTACAATGAGCAGTTCTTC. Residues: CASSPFYNEQFF.

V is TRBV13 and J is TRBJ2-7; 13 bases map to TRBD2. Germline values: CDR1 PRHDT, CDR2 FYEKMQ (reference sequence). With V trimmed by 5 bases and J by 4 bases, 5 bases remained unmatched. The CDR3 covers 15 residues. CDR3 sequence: CASSAGTSGAYEQYF. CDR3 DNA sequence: TGTGCCAGCAGCGCGGGGACTAGCGGGGCGTACGAGCAGTACTTC.

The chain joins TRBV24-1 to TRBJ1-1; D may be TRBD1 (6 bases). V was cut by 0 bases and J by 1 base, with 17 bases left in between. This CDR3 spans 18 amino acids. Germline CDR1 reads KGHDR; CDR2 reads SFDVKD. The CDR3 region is CATSDLKGARGQNTEAFF. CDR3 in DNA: TGTGCCACCAGTGATTTGAAAGGGGCACGGGGGCAGAACACTGAAGCTTTCTTT.

CDR3: CASSPRLAFSYEQYF. CDR3 sequence (DNA): TGTGCCAGCAGTCCACGACTAGCGTTCTCCTACGAGCAGTACTTC. The rearrangement links TRBV6-1 to TRBJ2-7, with TRBD2 matching 8 bases. Germline CDR1 is MNHNS and CDR2 is SASEGT. The trim removed 5 bases at V and 0 bases at J, leaving 6 bases unmatched. The CDR3 runs to 15 residues.

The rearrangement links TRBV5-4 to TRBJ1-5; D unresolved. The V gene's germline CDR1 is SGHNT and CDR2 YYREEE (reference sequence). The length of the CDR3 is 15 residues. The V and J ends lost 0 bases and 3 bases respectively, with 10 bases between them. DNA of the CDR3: TGTGCCAGCAGCTTGGATCTGTCGGACAATCAGCCCCAGCATTTT. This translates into CASSLDLSDNQPQHF.

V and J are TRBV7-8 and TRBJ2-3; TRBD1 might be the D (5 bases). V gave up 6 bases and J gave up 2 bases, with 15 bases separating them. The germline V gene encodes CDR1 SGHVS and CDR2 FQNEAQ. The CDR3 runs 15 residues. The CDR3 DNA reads TGTGCCAGCAGTATAGAGCAGGGCATCACAGATACGCAGTATTTT. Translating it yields CASSIEQGITDTQYF.

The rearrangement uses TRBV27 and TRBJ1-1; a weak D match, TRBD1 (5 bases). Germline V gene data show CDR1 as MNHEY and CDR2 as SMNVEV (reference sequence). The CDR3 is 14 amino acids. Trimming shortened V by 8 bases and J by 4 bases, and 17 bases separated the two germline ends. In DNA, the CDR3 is TGTGCCAGCTCAATATACCACGGGGGCACTGAAGCTTTCTTT. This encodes CASSIYHGGTEAFF.

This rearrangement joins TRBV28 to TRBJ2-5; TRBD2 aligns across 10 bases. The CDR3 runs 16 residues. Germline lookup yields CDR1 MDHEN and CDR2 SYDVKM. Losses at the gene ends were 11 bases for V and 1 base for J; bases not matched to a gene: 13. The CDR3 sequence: CAALPRLAGVQETQYF. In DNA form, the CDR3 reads TGTGCCGCCCTCCCCAGGCTAGCGGGGGTCCAAGAGACCCAGTACTTC.